The 31 T cell receptor beta chains below all came from one sample that was sequenced in a study of molecular identifiers for immune sequencing clone quantification. A single record per CDR3 protein comes from TCRdb applying MiXCR to the PCR reads. The profile covers several thousand distinct CDR3 sequences, with around 15% appearing a single time and less than 2% taken by the ten largest. Material: naive CD8+ T cells from blood, with Jurkat cell RNA spiked in. Subset in this sample: FACS-sorted CD8+CD4-CCR7+CD45RA+ naive T cells. These receptors were obtained from a human donor in good health. Some libraries in this study had Jurkat cell RNA spiked in.

This clonotype was observed at least ten times. The rearrangement links TRBV27 to TRBJ2-1, with D perhaps matching TRBD1 (6 bases). The CDR3 sequence is 14 residues long. The germline CDR1 and CDR2 sequences are MNHEY and SMNVEV (reference sequence). V lost 3 bases and J lost 6, with 12 bases in between. The chain's CDR3 is CASSFAGDRNEQFF. DNA of the CDR3: TGTGCCAGCAGTTTCGCAGGGGACCGCAATGAGCAGTTCTTC.

Comment on this clonotype: Being one base from a much bigger clone, this may be a read error. This chain uses TRBV5-4 with TRBJ1-5; possible D gene TRBD1, 6 bases. CDR1 is SGHNT and CDR2 is YYREEE in the germline V gene (reference sequence). The CDR3 consists of 15 residues. CDR3 in DNA: TGTGCCAGCAGCTTATCAGGGGATAGCGATCAGCCCCAGCATTTT. Protein sequence: CASSLSGDSDQPQHF.

Ten or more counts support this clonotype. The J gene is TRBJ2-2, the V gene TRBV12-3 or TRBV12-4; tentative D call: TRBD1 (5 bases). Between the trimmed V and J ends, which lost 8 bases and 7 bases, there was a span of 17 bases. This CDR3 contains 14 residues. The CDR3 DNA is TGTGCCAGCTCGCCCCCTGGGGCCCTCGGGGAGCTGTTTTTT. This sequence encodes CASSPPGALGELFF.

This clonotype is labeled medium-sized (0.01 to 0.1%). The chain has TRBV14 and TRBJ2-1; maybe TRBD2 (5 bases). Germline CDR1 is SGHDN and CDR2 is FVKESK. V was trimmed by 4 bases and J by 3 bases, leaving 10 bases between them. The CDR3 covers 14 residues. The CDR3 DNA is TGTGCCAGCAGCCTCGAGCGGAACTACAATGAGCAGTTCTTC. Translated, it gives CASSLERNYNEQFF.

This clonotype appeared many times. The chain employs TRBV6-1 and TRBJ1-6, with TRBD1 as a possible D gene (5 bases). V lost 6 bases, J lost 6 bases, and 15 bases lay in between. This CDR3 has 15 residues. Looked up from germline, CDR1 is MNHNS and CDR2 is SASEGT. This chain's CDR3 is CASSGWDGVNSPLHF. The DNA for the CDR3 is TGTGCCAGCAGCGGTTGGGACGGAGTTAATTCACCCCTCCACTTT.

This clonotype was seen a few times. A much larger clone sits a single nucleotide away, making a read error possible. The rearrangement joins TRBV12-5 to TRBJ2-3; weak D call: TRBD1 (5 bases). From germline, CDR1 is LGHNT and CDR2 FRNRAP. This CDR3 has 13 residues. The CDR3: CASGQARTGTQYF. Here the CDR3 DNA reads TGTGCTAGTGGTCAAGCCCGCACAGGTACGCAGTATTTT. The full variable domain, in which reference TRBV12-5 and TRBJ2-3 provide the parts outside the CDR3, is DARVTQTPRHKVTEMGQEVTMRCQPILGHNTVFWYRQTMMQGLELLAYFRNRAPLDDSGMPKDRFSAEMPDATLATLKIQPSEPRDSAVYFCASGQARTGTQYFGPGTRLTVL.

The table lists this clonotype with many counts. The chain uses TRBV13 and TRBJ2-5; perhaps TRBD1 as D (5 bases). The CDR3 sequence is 14 residues long. Per germline, CDR1 PRHDT and CDR2 FYEKMQ (reference sequence). The V and J ends lost 1 base and 5 bases respectively, with 11 bases between them. The CDR3 nucleotides are TGTGCCAGCAGCTTAGAGTACAGGTCTGAGACCCAGTACTTC. It is translated as CASSLEYRSETQYF.

This clonotype was counted at least ten times. The CDR3 protein is CASHSGQGYSYEQYF. DNA of the CDR3: TGTGCCAGCCACTCCGGGCAGGGGTACTCCTACGAGCAGTACTTC. The chain is built from TRBV27 and TRBJ2-7; weak D call: TRBD1 (6 bases). From germline, CDR1 is MNHEY and CDR2 SMNVEV (reference sequence). The CDR3 extends over 15 amino acids. V lost 8 bases to trimming and J lost 0 bases, with 17 bases between them.

This clonotype was recorded at least ten times. The genes are TRBV29-1 and TRBJ2-7; D is undetermined. Germline V gene lookup returns CDR1 SQVTM and CDR2 ANQGSEA. Trimming left V 3 bases short and J 4 bases short, with 10 bases between. The CDR3 extends over 12 amino acids. The CDR3, as DNA: TGCAGCGTTGACGACATAAATTACGAGCAGTACTTC. It translates to CSVDDINYEQYF.

By share, this clonotype ranks as medium-sized. The chain links TRBV4-1 to TRBJ1-2, with a possible D match to TRBD1 (5 bases). Deletions cut 5 bases from V and 8 bases from J, with 15 bases between. The CDR3 runs 13 residues. Germline V gene lookup returns CDR1 MGHRA and CDR2 YSYEKL. CDR3 sequence reads: CASSGPNQGGYTF. The CDR3 bases are TGCGCCAGCAGCGGACCGAACCAGGGAGGCTACACCTTC.

Remarks on this clonotype: One junction end disagrees with the germline gene, perhaps due to a read error. The chain joins TRBV7-6 to TRBJ2-2; the D gene is possibly TRBD2 (7 bases). Germline CDR1 is SGHVS and CDR2 is FNYEAQ. This CDR3 is built from 18 residues. The CDR3 protein is CASSLVVVGGANTGELLF. The CDR3 DNA reads TGTGCCAGCAGCCTAGTAGTTGTTGGGGGGGCGAACACCGGGGAGCTGCTTTTT.

This clonotype is medium-sized. The chain joins TRBV19 to TRBJ1-1; D is ambiguous. The CDR3 has 12 amino acids. Germline V CDR1 and CDR2: LNHDA, SQIVND (reference sequence). The V end was cut by 9 bases, the J end by 2 bases, with 10 bases between. CDR3 sequence: CASDPGNTEAFF. The CDR3 nucleotides read TGTGCCAGCGACCCGGGAAACACTGAAGCTTTCTTT.

At least ten counts were recorded for this clonotype. This chain uses TRBV12-5 with TRBJ1-4; D is possibly TRBD1 (6 bases). Germline CDR1 reads LGHNT; CDR2 reads FRNRAP. The CDR3 runs to 16 residues. V was clipped by 5 bases and J by 0 bases, with 13 bases between them. As DNA, the CDR3 is TGTGCTAGTGGTCGGCCGGACAGCCCAACTAATGAAAAACTGTTTTTT. Encoded protein: CASGRPDSPTNEKLFF.

With respect to this clonotype: With a much larger clone just one base away, this may be a read error. The chain joins TRBV12-3 or TRBV12-4 to TRBJ2-2; D not certain. This CDR3 region has 10 residues. In DNA form, the CDR3 reads TGTGCCGGCAGTTCCGGGGAGCTGTTTTTT. Residues: CAGSSGELFF.

By share of the sample, this clonotype is medium-sized (0.01 to 0.1%). The chain carries TRBV12-3 or TRBV12-4 and TRBJ1-1, with D unclear. V gave up 1 base and J gave up 5 bases, with 23 bases separating them. The CDR3 runs 18 residues. As DNA, the CDR3 is TGTGCCAGCAGTTTAGGCCCCCCGCGGCAGTCGGATGGAACTGAAGCTTTCTTT. Its translation is CASSLGPPRQSDGTEAFF.

This clonotype is medium-sized (0.01 to 0.1%). The rearrangement uses TRBV24-1 and TRBJ2-1; D gene unclear. Germline V gene sequence: CDR1 KGHDR, CDR2 SFDVKD. The CDR3 has 17 amino acids. The ends were cut back, 0 bases at V and 0 bases at J, with 11 bases in the middle. As DNA, the CDR3 is TGTGCCACCAGTGATTTGGTCAGGTTCCCCTCCTACAATGAGCAGTTCTTC. Protein sequence: CATSDLVRFPSYNEQFF.

Relative to its sample, this clonotype is medium-sized. The genes are TRBV7-8 and TRBJ1-1, with D unresolved. V gave up 1 base and J gave up 3 bases, with 12 bases separating them. This CDR3 is 15 amino acids long. From germline, CDR1 is SGHVS and CDR2 FQNEAQ. CDR3 in amino acids: CASSLVRYKDTEAFF. CDR3 bases: TGTGCCAGCAGCTTAGTCCGGTATAAGGACACTGAAGCTTTCTTT.

This clonotype was counted many times. The chain uses TRBV19 and TRBJ2-7; 8 nucleotides agree with TRBD2. The V and J ends lost 6 bases and 0 bases, in that order; junction bases with no gene match: 4. Germline-derived CDR1 and CDR2 are LNHDA and SQIVND (reference sequence). This CDR3 comprises 14 residues. This chain's CDR3 is CASRSGGDSYEQYF. The CDR3 DNA sequence: TGTGCCAGTAGAAGCGGGGGAGACTCCTACGAGCAGTACTTC. Together with reference TRBV19 and TRBJ2-7, the CDR3 gives the full variable domain: DGGITQSPKYLFRKEGQNVTLSCEQNLNHDAMYWYRQDPGQGLRLIYYSQIVNDFQKGDIAEGYSVSREKKESFPLTVTSAQKNPTAFYLCASRSGGDSYEQYFGPGTRLTVT.

With regard to this clonotype: A much more abundant neighbour one base away suggests this may be a read error. The CDR3 DNA sequence: TGTGCCAGCAACTTGGGGGGGGCCCGCACAGATACGCAGTATTTT. This codes for CASNLGGARTDTQYF. The chain uses TRBV7-9 and TRBJ2-3, with D perhaps matching TRBD2 (7 bases). The length of the CDR3 is 15 residues. V lost 7 bases, J lost 1 base, and 15 bases lay in between. Looked up from germline, CDR1 is SEHNR and CDR2 is FQNEAQ (reference sequence).

This clonotype is medium-sized within its sample. V and J are TRBV7-9 and TRBJ2-2; a possible D gene is TRBD1 (6 bases). Germline V gene lookup returns CDR1 SEHNR and CDR2 FQNEAQ (reference sequence). V was clipped by 1 base and J by 0 bases, with 12 bases between them. CDR3 length: 17 residues. The CDR3 sequence is CASSLGGDRTNTGELFF. The CDR3 DNA reads as TGTGCCAGCAGCTTAGGCGGTGACAGGACGAACACCGGGGAGCTGTTTTTT.

In its sample, this clonotype is medium-sized. The chain employs TRBV18 and TRBJ1-2, with D maybe TRBD1 (6 bases). Trimming shortened V by 5 bases and J by 4 bases, and 17 bases separated the two germline ends. Germline CDR1 KGHSH, CDR2 LQKENI. There are 15 residues in the CDR3. CDR3 region: CASSEYGQLIYGYTF. CDR3 DNA: TGTGCCAGCTCAGAATACGGACAGCTCATCTATGGCTACACCTTC.

This clonotype came up many times. V usage is TRBV7-3 and J usage is TRBJ1-1; possible D gene TRBD1, 5 bases. The CDR3 length is 13 residues. V gave up 5 bases and J gave up 4 bases, with 11 bases separating them. CDR1 is SGHTA, CDR2 FQGTGA, per germline. CDR3 sequence (DNA): TGTGCCAGCAGCCTCACAGGTACCACTGAAGCTTTCTTT. This codes for CASSLTGTTEAFF.

This clonotype is medium-sized (0.01 to 0.1%) within its sample. The chain is built from TRBV5-1 and TRBJ2-3; 8 nucleotides line up with TRBD1. V was clipped by 6 bases and J by 4 bases; unmatched bases: 22. This CDR3 is built from 19 residues. Germline V CDR1 and CDR2: SGHRS, YFSETQ. The CDR3 region is CASNPIGTGSQQQADTQYF. The CDR3 DNA reads as TGCGCCAGCAACCCAATCGGGACAGGCTCCCAGCAGCAGGCAGATACGCAGTATTTT.

Regarding this clonotype: A read error may explain this, as a much larger clone is one base away. The CDR3 sequence is CASSQQASLSYEQHF. For the CDR3, the DNA is TGTGCCAGCAGCCAACAGGCATCGCTCTCCTACGAGCAGCACTTC. The chain couples TRBV3-1 to TRBJ2-7; no reliable D call. CDR3 length equals 15 residues. Germline V lookup: CDR1 LGHDT, CDR2 YNNKEL (reference sequence).

About this clonotype itself: With a much larger clone just one base away, this may be a read error. This likely comes from a read error, as the CDR3 has no conserved phenylalanine or tryptophan at its end. This CDR3 is CSARDASAGVYNEQFC. The CDR3 DNA sequence: TGCAGTGCTAGAGATGCGTCCGCGGGGGTCTACAATGAGCAGTTCTGC. The chain has TRBV20-1 and TRBJ2-1; TRBD2 agrees at 7 bases. CDR3 length: 16 amino acids. Germline V gene lookup returns CDR1 DFQATT and CDR2 SNEGSKA (reference sequence). J gave up 3 bases and V 0 bases, and 8 bases lay outside the gene matches.

This clonotype is medium-sized (0.01 to 0.1%). This rearrangement joins TRBV11-2 to TRBJ2-7, with 7 nucleotides matching TRBD2. Germline trimming cut 6 bases from V and 5 bases from J; bases unmatched to any gene: 13. CDR3 length: 15 residues. CDR1 and CDR2 (germline): SGHAT, FQNNGV. Here the CDR3 DNA reads TGTGCCAGCAGTTCGAACGCGGGGGTTCCCCACGAGCAGTACTTC. Translated, it gives CASSSNAGVPHEQYF.

This clonotype counts as medium-sized. V and J are TRBV7-6 and TRBJ2-3; 8 positions match TRBD2. The CDR3 consists of 16 residues. The junction had 9 bases not matched to a gene; V was cut back by 5 bases and J by 2 bases. The V gene's germline CDR1 is SGHVS and CDR2 FNYEAQ. CDR3 protein: CASSQTTSVYTDTQYF. In DNA form, the CDR3 reads TGTGCCAGCAGCCAAACGACTAGCGTCTACACAGATACGCAGTATTTT.

By share, this clonotype ranks as medium-sized. The V call is TRBV6-2 or TRBV6-3, the J call TRBJ1-5, with a tentative D call TRBD1 (5 bases). Germline CDR1 is MNHEY and CDR2 is SVGEGT. V lost 2 bases to trimming and J lost 1 base, with 6 bases between them. CDR3 length: 14 residues. The chain's CDR3 is CASSYGGSNQPQHF. The CDR3 coding sequence is TGTGCCAGCAGTTACGGGGGGAGCAATCAGCCCCAGCATTTT.

This clonotype occurred many times. The chain couples TRBV29-1 to TRBJ2-1; tentatively, D is TRBD1 (6 bases). The V end was cut by 4 bases, the J end by 0 bases, with 7 bases between. The CDR3 covers 13 residues. Germline values: CDR1 SQVTM, CDR2 ANQGSEA. CDR3 coding DNA: TGCAGCGTTGTAGGGGGCTCCTACAATGAGCAGTTCTTC. Translated, it gives CSVVGGSYNEQFF.

Comment on this clonotype: This clone may be a read error of a much larger clone one base away. V gene TRBV25-1 combines with J gene TRBJ1-1; D is undetermined. CDR3 length: 11 residues. Germline CDR1 is MGHDK and CDR2 is SYGVNS. CDR3 residues: CASTAGIAALF. In nucleotides, the CDR3 is TGTGCCAGTACCGCGGGAATCGCGGCTCTCTTT.

This clonotype was observed at least ten times. The gene calls are TRBV13 and TRBJ1-1; the D is unclear. Trimming stripped 2 bases from V and 0 bases from J, with 4 bases between. In germline, CDR1 is PRHDT, CDR2 FYEKMQ (reference sequence). The CDR3 loop spans 13 amino acids. The chain's CDR3 is CASSLSVNTEAFF. DNA for the CDR3: TGTGCCAGCAGCTTATCGGTGAACACTGAAGCTTTCTTT.